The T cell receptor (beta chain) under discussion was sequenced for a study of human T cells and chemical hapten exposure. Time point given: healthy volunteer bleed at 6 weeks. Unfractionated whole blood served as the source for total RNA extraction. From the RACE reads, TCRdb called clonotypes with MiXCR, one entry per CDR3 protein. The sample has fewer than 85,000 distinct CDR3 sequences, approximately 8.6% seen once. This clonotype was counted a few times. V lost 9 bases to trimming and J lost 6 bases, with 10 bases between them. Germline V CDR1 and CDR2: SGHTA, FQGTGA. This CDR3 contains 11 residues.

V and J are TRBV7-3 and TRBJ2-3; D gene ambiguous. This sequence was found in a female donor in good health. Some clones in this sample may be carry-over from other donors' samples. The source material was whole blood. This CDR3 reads CASGITDTQYF. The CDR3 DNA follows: TGTGCCAGTGGGATTACGGATACGCAGTATTTT. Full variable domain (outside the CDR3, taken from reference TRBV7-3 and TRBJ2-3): GAGVSQTPSNKVTEKGKYVELRCDPISGHTALYWYRQSLGQGPEFLIYFQGTGAADDSGLPNDRFFAVRPEGSVSTLKIQRTERGDSAVYLCASGITDTQYFGPGTRLTVL.